A single T cell receptor (beta chain) is shown here with its context. Its antigen is not identified. The library protocol tagged individual cDNA molecules with unique molecular identifiers. MiXCR was run by TCRdb on the 5' RACE reads, yielding one entry per CDR3 protein. The profile shows 25,000 to 35,000 distinct CDR3 sequences, approximately 5.4% of them singletons. The data originate from a study of early T cells in non-severe SARS-CoV-2 infection. Findings of the study overall: Reliance on VDJdb matching favored anti-spike CD8 responses; private and CD4 specificities were missed.

Per the germline V gene, CDR1 is LNHDA and CDR2 is SQIVND (reference sequence). V lost 10 bases to trimming and J lost 0 bases; unmatched junction nucleotides: 6. The CDR3 loop spans 14 amino acids. The gene calls are TRBV19 and TRBJ2-3, with 8 bases matching TRBD2. This TCR was recovered from an adult who was a healthcare worker with PCR-confirmed SARS-CoV-2 infection or an uninfected control (not recorded which). Sequenced material: whole blood. This CDR3 reads CATSRGGSTDTQYF. CDR3 DNA sequence: TGTGCCACGTCCCGGGGGGGGAGCACAGATACGCAGTATTTT.